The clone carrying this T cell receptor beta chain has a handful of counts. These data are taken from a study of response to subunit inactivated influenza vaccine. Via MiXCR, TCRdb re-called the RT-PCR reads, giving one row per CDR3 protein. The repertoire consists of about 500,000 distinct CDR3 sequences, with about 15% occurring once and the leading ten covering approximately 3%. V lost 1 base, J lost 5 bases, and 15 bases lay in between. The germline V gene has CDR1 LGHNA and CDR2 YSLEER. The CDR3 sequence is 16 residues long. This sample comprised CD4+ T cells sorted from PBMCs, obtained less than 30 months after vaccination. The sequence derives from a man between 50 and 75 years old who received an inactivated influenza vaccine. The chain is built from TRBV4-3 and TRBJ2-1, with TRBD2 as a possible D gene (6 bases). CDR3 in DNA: TGCGCCAGCAGCCAAGCTGCTGGACTAAAAGACAATGAGCAGTTCTTC. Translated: CASSQAAGLKDNEQFF.